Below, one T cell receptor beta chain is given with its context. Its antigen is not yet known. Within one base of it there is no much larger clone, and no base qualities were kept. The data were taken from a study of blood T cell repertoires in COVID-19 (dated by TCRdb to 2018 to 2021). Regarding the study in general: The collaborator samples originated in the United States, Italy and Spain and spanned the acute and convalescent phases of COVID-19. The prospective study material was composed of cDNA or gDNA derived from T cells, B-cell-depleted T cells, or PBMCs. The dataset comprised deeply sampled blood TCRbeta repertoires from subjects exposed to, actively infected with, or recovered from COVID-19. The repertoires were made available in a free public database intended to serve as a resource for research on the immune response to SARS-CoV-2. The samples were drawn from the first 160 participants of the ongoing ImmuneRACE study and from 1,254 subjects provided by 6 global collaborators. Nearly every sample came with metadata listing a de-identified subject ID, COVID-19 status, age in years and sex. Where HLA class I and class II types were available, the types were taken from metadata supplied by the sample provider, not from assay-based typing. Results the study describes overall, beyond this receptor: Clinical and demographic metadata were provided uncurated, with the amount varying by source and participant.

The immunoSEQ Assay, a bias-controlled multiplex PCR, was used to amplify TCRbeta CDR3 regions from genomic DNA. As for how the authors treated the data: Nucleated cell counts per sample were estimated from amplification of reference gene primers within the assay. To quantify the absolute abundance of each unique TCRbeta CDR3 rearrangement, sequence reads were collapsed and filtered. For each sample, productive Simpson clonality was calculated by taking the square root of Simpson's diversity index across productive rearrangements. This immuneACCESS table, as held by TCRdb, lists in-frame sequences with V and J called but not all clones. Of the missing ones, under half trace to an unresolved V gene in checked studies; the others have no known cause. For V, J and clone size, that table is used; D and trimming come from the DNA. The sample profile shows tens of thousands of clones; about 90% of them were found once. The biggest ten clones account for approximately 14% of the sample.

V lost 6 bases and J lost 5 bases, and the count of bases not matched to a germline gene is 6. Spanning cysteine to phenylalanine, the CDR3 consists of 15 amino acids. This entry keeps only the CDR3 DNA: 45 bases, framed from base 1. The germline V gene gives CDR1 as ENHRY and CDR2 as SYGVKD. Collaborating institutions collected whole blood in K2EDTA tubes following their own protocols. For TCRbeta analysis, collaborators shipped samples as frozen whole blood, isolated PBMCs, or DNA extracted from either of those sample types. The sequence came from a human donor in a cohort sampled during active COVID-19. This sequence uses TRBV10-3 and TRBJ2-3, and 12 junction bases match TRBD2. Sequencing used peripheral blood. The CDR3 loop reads CAISRTSGVGDTQYF. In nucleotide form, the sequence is TGTGCCATCAGCAGGACTAGCGGGGTTGGAGATACGCAGTATTTT.